This T cell receptor beta chain was sequenced in a study of T-cell memory formation after mild COVID-19 (dated by TCRdb to the early 2020s). Background for the entire study: Most TCR sequence clusters were specific to one of the two donors. In a couple of donors, T-cell clones that expanded and contracted after mild COVID-19 were followed by sequencing TCRalpha and TCRbeta repertoires longitudinally. The cohort was made up of two young adult volunteers, one female and one male, who were previously healthy.

This clonotype was observed a few times. Its recognized antigen is unknown. Within one base of it there is no much larger clone, and no base qualities were kept. The germline V gene (reference sequence) yields DFQATT for CDR1 and SNEGSKA for CDR2. The CDR3 holds 12 amino acids from the cysteine to the phenylalanine. The read is trimmed to its CDR3 DNA, 36 bases read in frame from base 1. The junction carries 10 bases between V and J, which are trimmed by 6 bases and 4 bases respectively. Here is what the overall study found, with its caveats: Some responding clones were found in pre-infection memory, which suggests that pre-existing cross-reactive memory T cells took part in the SARS-CoV-2 response. Whether the second-wave clones peaking on day 37 were SARS-CoV-2 specific was not confirmed. Only a couple of mild cases were covered by the study, and larger cohorts that include severe cases with pre-infection samples were considered necessary. Contracting CD4+ clones appeared mostly in the CM and EM memory subsets, whereas CD8+ clones were enriched in EMRA. Clones contracting from day 15 to 85 had balanced CD4/CD8 phenotypes, while a second wave expanding from day 15 to 37 was biased towards CD4+.

Ficoll-Paque density gradient centrifugation was the method used to isolate PBMCs. The instrument given in TCRdb is Illumina NovaSeq 6000. TCRalpha and TCRbeta cDNA libraries were constructed by 5'RACE with constant-segment primers, with sample barcodes and unique molecular identifiers being introduced. Trizol reagent was used to extract RNA from every sample. The libraries were amplified in two PCR steps, and the second step added a second sample barcode and Illumina TruSeq adapters. Sequencing of libraries was performed on an Illumina NovaSeq with 2 x 150 bp paired-end reads. Turning to the authors' computational methods: With migec v1.2.7, reads were demultiplexed and then collapsed into UMI-guided consensus sequences. Using mixcr v2.1.11, the UMI consensuses were aligned to TRA and TRB V and J templates and assembled into clonotypes. Expanded or contracted clonotypes were those called significant by both edgeR and NoisET, with noise models trained on biological replicates. edgeR calls used a false discovery rate-adjusted p below 0.01 and a log2 fold-change threshold of 1. As an exploratory analysis of dynamics, PCA with hierarchical clustering was applied to max-normalized trajectories of the 1000 most abundant clonotypes. Separately sequenced CD4+ and CD8+ repertoires were used to assign a CD4 or CD8 phenotype to each responding clone. TCRdb reprocessed the public reads (quality trimming at Q25 with fastp, clone calling with MiXCR) and kept in-frame beta chains. Each CDR3 protein appears once, grouped with its most common genes and DNA. None of the V and J calls come from the authors' own analysis; TCRdb made them. For this sample the table gives some 410,000 distinct CDR3 sequences, of which around 22% were detected only once. Around 12% of the sample goes to the ten largest clones.

The sample was PBMCs or a T cell subset sorted from them (not recorded which). The TCR comes from an adult woman who had mild COVID-19 (a few samples of this study predate the infection). The sample titles of this study are shuffled in the database, so cell type and time point are left out; the donor was told from shared clones. Recombination connected TRBV20-1 to TRBJ2-1, with TRBD2 perhaps the D gene, on 5 matching bases. The sequenced DNA: TGCAGTGCCGGACGGGGTTACAATGAGCAGTTCTTC. The translation is CSAGRGYNEQFF.